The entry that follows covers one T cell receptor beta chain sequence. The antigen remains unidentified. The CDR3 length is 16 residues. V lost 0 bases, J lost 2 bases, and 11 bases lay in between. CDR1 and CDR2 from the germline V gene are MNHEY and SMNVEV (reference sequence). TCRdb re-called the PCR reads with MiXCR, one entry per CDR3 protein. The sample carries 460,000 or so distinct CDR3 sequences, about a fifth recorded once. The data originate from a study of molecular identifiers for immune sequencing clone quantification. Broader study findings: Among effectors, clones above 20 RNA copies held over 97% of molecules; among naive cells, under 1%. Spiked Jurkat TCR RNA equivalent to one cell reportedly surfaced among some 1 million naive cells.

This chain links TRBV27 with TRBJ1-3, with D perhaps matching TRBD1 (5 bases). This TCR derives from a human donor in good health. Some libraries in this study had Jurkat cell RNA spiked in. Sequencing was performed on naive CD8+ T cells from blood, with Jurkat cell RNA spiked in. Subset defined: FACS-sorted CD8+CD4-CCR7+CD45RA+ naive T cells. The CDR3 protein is CASSLSGGKAGNTIYF. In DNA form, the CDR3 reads TGTGCCAGCAGTTTATCCGGGGGAAAGGCTGGAAACACCATATATTTT.